A single sample is the source of the 5 T cell receptor beta chains below, sequenced in a study of T-cell reconstitution after alpha-beta-depleted transplantation in children (dated by TCRdb to about 2016). Interpreted using the paper, the treatment or condition label stands for: allogeneic hematopoietic cell transplantation with graft depleted of TCRalphabeta T cells and CD19 B cells. Library prep was done by PCR. The data were produced on an Illumina HiSeq 2500. Molecular barcoding was employed in the preparation of TCR libraries, with unique molecular identifiers being used to normalize TCRbeta repertoire quantification. The public sequencing data were trimmed at Q25 with fastp and processed into clonotypes with MiXCR by TCRdb, which kept only in-frame beta chains. Each CDR3 protein gets just one entry, which takes the most common genes and DNA from the rows behind it. This sample holds fewer than 550,000 distinct CDR3 sequences; about an eighth were observed only once. Jointly, the top ten make up approximately 15% of the sample.

Source: PBMCs, mostly from graft donor cells, taken 180 days after TCRalphabeta/CD19-depleted stem cell transplant. The receptors were sampled from a female patient under 10 years old who had a stem cell transplant for aplastic anemia, so the T cells may come from the graft donor.

This clonotype was recorded a few times. The chain combines TRBV4-3 with TRBJ2-3; D assignment may be TRBD1 or TRBD2 (5 bases each). Trimming stripped 7 bases from V and 10 bases from J, with 18 bases between. Germline CDR1 is LGHNA and CDR2 is YSLEER. This CDR3 is 13 amino acids long. This chain's CDR3 is CASTGEGIGPQYF. The CDR3 coding sequence is TGCGCCAGCACCGGTGAGGGGATTGGGCCGCAGTATTTT.

In its sample, this clonotype was seen many times. The genes are TRBV5-5 and TRBJ1-6; 11 bases are a match to TRBD1. CDR1 is SGHKS and CDR2 is YYEKEE in the germline V gene (reference sequence). The CDR3 extends over 15 amino acids. Trimming removed 4 bases from V and 10 bases from J; junction bases left unmatched: 7. In nucleotides, the CDR3 is TGTGCCAGCAGCCGGACAGGGGGCTTTCTGTCACCCCTCCACTTT. Protein product: CASSRTGGFLSPLHF. The full variable domain, its missing parts supplied by reference TRBV5-5 and TRBJ1-6, is DAGVTQSPTHLIKTRGQQVTLRCSPISGHKSVSWYQQVLGQGPQFIFQYYEKEERGRGNFPDRFSARQFPNYSSELNVNALLLGDSALYLCASSRTGGFLSPLHFGNGTRLTVT.

This clonotype was detected ten times or more. The chain couples TRBV24-1 to TRBJ1-2, with D tentatively TRBD1 (6 bases). CDR1 and CDR2 (germline): KGHDR, SFDVKD. The CDR3 is 14 amino acids. V lost 3 bases and J 5 bases, leaving 12 bases between the germline ends. CDR3 bases: TGTGCCACCAGTGATCACAGGGTTTTTTATGGCTACACCTTC. Translated, it gives CATSDHRVFYGYTF.

The CDR3 nucleotides read TGCAGTGCGGGGAATCCTAACTATGGCTACACCTTC. This encodes CSAGNPNYGYTF. The V gene is TRBV20-1, the J gene TRBJ1-2, with no clear D. Germline CDR1 and CDR2: DFQATT and SNEGSKA (reference sequence). The CDR3 loop spans 12 amino acids. V lost 6 bases, J lost 0 bases, and 8 bases lay in between.

This clonotype has a count of ten or more. This chain links TRBV5-1 with TRBJ2-4; no clear D. CDR3 length: 16 amino acids. CDR1 is SGHRS and CDR2 is YFSETQ in the germline V gene. Trimming shortened V by 0 bases and J by 2 bases, and 12 bases separated the two germline ends. DNA for the CDR3: TGCGCCAGCAGCTTGGAAACAGCGACCACCAAAAACATTCAGTACTTC. It specifies CASSLETATTKNIQYF. The full variable domain, its missing parts supplied by reference TRBV5-1 and TRBJ2-4, is KAGVTQTPRYLIKTRGQQVTLSCSPISGHRSVSWYQQTPGQGLQFLFEYFSETQRNKGNFPGRFSGRQFSNSRSEMNVSTLELGDSALYLCASSLETATTKNIQYFGAGTRLSVL.